This T cell receptor (beta chain) was sequenced in a study of T cells after yellow fever vaccination. Study-level information: Low-cell-number fractions underwent preparation using SMART-Seq v4 Ultra Low Input. Regarding the study as a whole: Peak timing came faster in the weaker secondary response, day 5 versus 15. Contamination of FACS-sorted repertoires by abundant clonotypes from the bulk population could occur.

This clonotype was counted many times. Its antigen is unidentified. For TCR, cDNA came from 5'RACE template switching, which added a universal primer site and UMIs. TCRdb processed the 5' RACE reads anew with MiXCR; each CDR3 protein has one entry. The sample shows some 320,000 distinct CDR3 sequences, roughly 4.3% of them seen only once. The receptor was isolated from a man between 18 and 35 years old who received the YFV17D yellow fever vaccine. The sample in question was PBMCs, obtained 5 days after the yellow fever booster vaccination.

This CDR3 reads CASTTRQGRTDTQYF. CDR3 nucleotide sequence: TGTGCCAGCACGACCCGACAGGGGAGGACAGATACGCAGTATTTT. The rearrangement uses TRBV12-3 or TRBV12-4 and TRBJ2-3; 8 nucleotides align to TRBD1. The CDR3 length is 15 residues. The trim removed 7 bases at V and 3 bases at J, leaving 9 bases unmatched.